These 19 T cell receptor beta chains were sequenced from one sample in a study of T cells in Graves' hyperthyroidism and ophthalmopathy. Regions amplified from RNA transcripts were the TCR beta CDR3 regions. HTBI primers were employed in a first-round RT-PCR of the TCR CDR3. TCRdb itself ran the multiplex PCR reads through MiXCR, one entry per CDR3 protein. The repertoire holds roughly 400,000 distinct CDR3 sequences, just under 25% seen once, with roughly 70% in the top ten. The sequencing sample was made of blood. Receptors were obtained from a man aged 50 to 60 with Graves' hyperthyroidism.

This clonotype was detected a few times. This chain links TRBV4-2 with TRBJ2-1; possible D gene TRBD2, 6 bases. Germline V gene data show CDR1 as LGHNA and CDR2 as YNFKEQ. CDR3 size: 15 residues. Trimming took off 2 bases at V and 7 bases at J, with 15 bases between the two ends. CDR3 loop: CASSQPGLDRNEQFF. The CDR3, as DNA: TGTGCCAGCAGCCAACCGGGACTGGACCGTAATGAGCAGTTCTTC.

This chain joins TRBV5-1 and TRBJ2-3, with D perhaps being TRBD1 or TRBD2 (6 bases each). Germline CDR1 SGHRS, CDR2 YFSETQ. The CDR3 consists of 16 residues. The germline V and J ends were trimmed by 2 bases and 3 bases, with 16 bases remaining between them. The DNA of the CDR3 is TGCGCCAGCAGCTTTGAAGGAGGGGGGTATACAGATACGCAGTATTTT. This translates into CASSFEGGGYTDTQYF. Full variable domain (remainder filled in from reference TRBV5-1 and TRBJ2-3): KAGVTQTPRYLIKTRGQQVTLSCSPISGHRSVSWYQQTPGQGLQFLFEYFSETQRNKGNFPGRFSGRQFSNSRSEMNVSTLELGDSALYLCASSFEGGGYTDTQYFGPGTRLTVL.

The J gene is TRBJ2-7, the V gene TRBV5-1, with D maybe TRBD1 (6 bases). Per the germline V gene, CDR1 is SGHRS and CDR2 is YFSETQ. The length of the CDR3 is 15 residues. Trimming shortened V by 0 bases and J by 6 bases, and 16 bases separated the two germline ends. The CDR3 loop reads CASSLGAPGAAEQYF. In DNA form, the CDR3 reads TGCGCCAGCAGCTTGGGCGCCCCAGGGGCGGCCGAGCAGTACTTC. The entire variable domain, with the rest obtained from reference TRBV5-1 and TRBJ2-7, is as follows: KAGVTQTPRYLIKTRGQQVTLSCSPISGHRSVSWYQQTPGQGLQFLFEYFSETQRNKGNFPGRFSGRQFSNSRSEMNVSTLELGDSALYLCASSLGAPGAAEQYFGPGTRLTVT.

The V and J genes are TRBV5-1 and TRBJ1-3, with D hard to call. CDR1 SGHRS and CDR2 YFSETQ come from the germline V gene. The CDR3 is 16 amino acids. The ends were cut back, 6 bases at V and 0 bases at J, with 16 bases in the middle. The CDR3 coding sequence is TGCGCCAGCACCGCCTCCGGTTCCTCCTCTGGAAACACCATATATTTT. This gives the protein CASTASGSSSGNTIYF. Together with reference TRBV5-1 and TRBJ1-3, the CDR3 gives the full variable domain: KAGVTQTPRYLIKTRGQQVTLSCSPISGHRSVSWYQQTPGQGLQFLFEYFSETQRNKGNFPGRFSGRQFSNSRSEMNVSTLELGDSALYLCASTASGSSSGNTIYFGEGSWLTVV.

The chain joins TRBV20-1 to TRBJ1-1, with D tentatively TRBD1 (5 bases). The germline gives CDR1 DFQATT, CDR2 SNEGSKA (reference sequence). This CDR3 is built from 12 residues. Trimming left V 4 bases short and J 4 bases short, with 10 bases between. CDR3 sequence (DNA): TGCAGTGCTACCAGGGTGGCCACTGAAGCTTTCTTT. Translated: CSATRVATEAFF.

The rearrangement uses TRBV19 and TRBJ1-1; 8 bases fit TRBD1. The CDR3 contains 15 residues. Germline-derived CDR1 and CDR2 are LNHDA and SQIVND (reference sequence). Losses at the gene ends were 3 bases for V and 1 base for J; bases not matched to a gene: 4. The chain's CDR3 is CASSIYTGGNTEAFF. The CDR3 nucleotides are TGTGCCAGTAGTATCTACACAGGGGGGAACACTGAAGCTTTCTTT.

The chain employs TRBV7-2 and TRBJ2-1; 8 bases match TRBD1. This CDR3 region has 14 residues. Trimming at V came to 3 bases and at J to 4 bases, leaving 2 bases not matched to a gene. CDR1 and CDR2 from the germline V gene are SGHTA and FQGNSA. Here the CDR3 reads CASSFRGRYNEQFF. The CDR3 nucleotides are TGTGCCAGCAGCTTCAGGGGGCGTTACAATGAGCAGTTCTTC.

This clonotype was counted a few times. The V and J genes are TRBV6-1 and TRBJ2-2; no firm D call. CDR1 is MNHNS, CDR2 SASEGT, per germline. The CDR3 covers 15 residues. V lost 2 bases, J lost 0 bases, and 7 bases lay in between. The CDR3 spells CASSELGPNTGELFF. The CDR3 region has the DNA TGTGCCAGCAGTGAACTGGGTCCGAACACCGGGGAGCTGTTTTTT.

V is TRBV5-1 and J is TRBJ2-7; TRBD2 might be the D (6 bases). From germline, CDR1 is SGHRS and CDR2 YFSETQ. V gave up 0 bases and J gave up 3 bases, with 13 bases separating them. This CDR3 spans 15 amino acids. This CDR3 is CASSLAGVGSYEQYF. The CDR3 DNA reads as TGCGCCAGCAGCTTGGCGGGGGTGGGGAGCTACGAGCAGTACTTC.

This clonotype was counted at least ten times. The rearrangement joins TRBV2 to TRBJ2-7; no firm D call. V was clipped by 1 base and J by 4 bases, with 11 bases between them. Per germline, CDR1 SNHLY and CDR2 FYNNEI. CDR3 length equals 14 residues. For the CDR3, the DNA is TGTGCCAGCAGTGAAGGGCCAGAACGTTACGAGCAGTACTTC. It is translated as CASSEGPERYEQYF.

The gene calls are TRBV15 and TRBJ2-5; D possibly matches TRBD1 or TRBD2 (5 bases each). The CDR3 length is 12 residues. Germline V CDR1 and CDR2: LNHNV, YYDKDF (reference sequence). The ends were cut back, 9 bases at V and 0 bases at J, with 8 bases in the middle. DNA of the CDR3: TGTGCCACAGGGACCAACCAAGAGACCCAGTACTTC. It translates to CATGTNQETQYF.

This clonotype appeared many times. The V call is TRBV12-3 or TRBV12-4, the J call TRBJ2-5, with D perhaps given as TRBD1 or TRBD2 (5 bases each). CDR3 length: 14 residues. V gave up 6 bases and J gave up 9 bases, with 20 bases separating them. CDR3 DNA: TGTGCCAGCAGCTACAGCACGCAGGGAGCGGCCCAGTACTTC. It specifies CASSYSTQGAAQYF.

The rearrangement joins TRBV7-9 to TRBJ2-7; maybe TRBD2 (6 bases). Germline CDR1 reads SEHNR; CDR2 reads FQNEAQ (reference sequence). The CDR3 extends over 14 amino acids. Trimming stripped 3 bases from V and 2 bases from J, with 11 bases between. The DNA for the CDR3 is TGTGCCAGCAGCTTTGGAGGGGCCACCTACGAGCAGTACTTC. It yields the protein CASSFGGATYEQYF.

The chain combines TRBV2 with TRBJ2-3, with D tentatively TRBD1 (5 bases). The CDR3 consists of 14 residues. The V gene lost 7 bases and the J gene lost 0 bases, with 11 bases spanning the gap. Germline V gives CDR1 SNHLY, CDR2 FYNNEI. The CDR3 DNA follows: TGTGCCAGCAACACAGGACGGAGCACAGATACGCAGTATTTT. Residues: CASNTGRSTDTQYF.

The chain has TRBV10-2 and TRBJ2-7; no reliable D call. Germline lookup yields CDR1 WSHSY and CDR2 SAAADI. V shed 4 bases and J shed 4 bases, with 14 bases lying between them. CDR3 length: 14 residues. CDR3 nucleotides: TGCGCCAGCAGTGTGCCCTCCCCGCCTTACGAGCAGTACTTC. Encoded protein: CASSVPSPPYEQYF.

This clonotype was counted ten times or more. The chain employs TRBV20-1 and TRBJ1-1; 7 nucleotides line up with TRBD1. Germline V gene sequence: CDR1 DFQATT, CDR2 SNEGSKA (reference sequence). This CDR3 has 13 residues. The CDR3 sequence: CKTSTGLGTEAFF. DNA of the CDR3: TGCAAAACCTCGACAGGGCTGGGCACTGAAGCTTTCTTT.

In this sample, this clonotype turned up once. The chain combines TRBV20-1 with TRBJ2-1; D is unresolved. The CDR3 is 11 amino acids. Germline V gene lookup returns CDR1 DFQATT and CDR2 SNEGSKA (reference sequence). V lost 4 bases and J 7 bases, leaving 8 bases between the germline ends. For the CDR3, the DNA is TGCAGTGCTACATGGTTAAATGAGCAGTTCTTC. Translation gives CSATWLNEQFF.

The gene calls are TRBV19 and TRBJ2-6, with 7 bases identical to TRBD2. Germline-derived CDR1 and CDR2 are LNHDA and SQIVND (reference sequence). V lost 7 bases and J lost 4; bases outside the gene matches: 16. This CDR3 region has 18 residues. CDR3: CASMFGRGPGAGANVLTF. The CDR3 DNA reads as TGTGCCAGTATGTTTGGGAGGGGACCCGGAGCCGGGGCCAACGTCCTGACTTTC.

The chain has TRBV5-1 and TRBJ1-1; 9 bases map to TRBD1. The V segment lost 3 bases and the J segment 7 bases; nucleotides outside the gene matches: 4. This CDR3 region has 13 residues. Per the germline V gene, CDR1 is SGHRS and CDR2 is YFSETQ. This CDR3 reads CASSSQGASEAFF. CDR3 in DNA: TGCGCCAGCAGCTCACAGGGGGCGAGTGAAGCTTTCTTT.